These 2 T cell receptor beta chains share one sample of origin, sequenced in a study of molecular identifiers for immune sequencing clone quantification. MiXCR was run by TCRdb on the PCR reads, yielding one entry per CDR3 protein. Found here are about 330,000 distinct CDR3 sequences, roughly a quarter of them singletons; the top ten hold around 0.74%. Material for sequencing was naive CD8+ T cells from blood, with Jurkat cell RNA spiked in. Subset noted: FACS-sorted CD8+CD4-CCR7+CD45RA+ naive T cells. These receptors were collected from a human donor in good health. Some libraries in this study had Jurkat cell RNA spiked in.

Remarks on this clonotype: A much larger clone is a single base away; this may be a read error. This sequence joins TRBV29-1 and TRBJ2-3; D is possibly TRBD1 or TRBD2 (6 bases each). Germline V gene lookup returns CDR1 SQVTM and CDR2 ANQGSEA. V dropped 3 bases and J dropped 1 base, with 20 bases sitting between them. The CDR3 spans 17 residues. Here the CDR3 DNA reads TGCAGCGTTGATACGCAAGGAGGGGGGTTTGGCACAGATACGCAGTATTTT. The encoded protein is CSVDTQGGGFGTDTQYF.

On this clonotype: A read error may be the cause here, since a much bigger clone is one base away. The chain has TRBV7-8 and TRBJ1-1; tentatively, D is TRBD1 (6 bases). This CDR3 contains 21 residues. The germline V gene encodes CDR1 SGHVS and CDR2 FQNEAQ. The CDR3 loop reads CASSVDPQGKNSLGLNTEALF. CDR3 nucleotide sequence: TGTGCCAGCAGCGTAGATCCACAGGGTAAAAATTCATTGGGGCTGAACACTGAAGCTCTCTTT. Variable domain in full (rest from reference TRBV7-8 and TRBJ1-1): GAGVSQSPRYKVAKRGQDVALRCDPISGHVSLFWYQQALGQGPEFLTYFQNEAQLDKSGLPSDRFFAERPEGSVSTLKIQRTQQEDSAVYLCASSVDPQGKNSLGLNTEALFGQGTRLTVV.